The clone carrying this T cell receptor (beta chain) was observed a handful of times. In the authors' methods: Estimation of nucleated cell counts was performed using reference gene primer amplification. Here immunoSEQ multiplex PCR was the method, and the copy in TCRdb shows in-frame clones only, minus some. V, J and clone size were drawn from that table, and D and trimming were deduced from the DNA. Of more than 100,000 clones listed, around four fifths were seen once; the top ten hold under 20%. The data belong to a study of blood T cell repertoires in COVID-19. Study details: The samples span acute and convalescent COVID-19 from the United States, Italy and Spain. T cells, B-cell-depleted T cells, or PBMCs provided the cDNA or gDNA that served as material.

Sequencing used peripheral blood. The receptor comes from a man between 60 and 70 years old with active or convalescent COVID-19.

CDR3: CASSQDPGQTYNEQFF. The DNA of the CDR3 is TGCGCCAGCAGCCAAGATCCGGGACAGACCTACAATGAGCAGTTCTTC. V and J are TRBV4-1 and TRBJ2-1, with 7 bases aligning to TRBD1. Germline V lookup: CDR1 MGHRA, CDR2 YSYEKL. This CDR3 contains 16 residues. The junction had 4 bases not matched to a gene; V was cut back by 0 bases and J by 2 bases.